This T cell receptor (beta chain) was recorded in a study of T-cell memory formation after mild COVID-19. Looking at the study overall: Among the donors, TCR clusters were largely specific to each donor.

As for this clonotype: Its specificity is unknown.

Germline CDR1 reads KGHDR; CDR2 reads SFDVKD. The CDR3 is 14 amino acids. Each CDR3 protein gets one entry after TCRdb re-called the 5' RACE reads with MiXCR. The data hold about 57,000 distinct CDR3 sequences, with 10% to 15% observed a single time. Overall study findings and caveats: Cross-reactive memory apparently joined, as some responding clones appeared in pre-infection memory.

The chain uses TRBV24-1 and TRBJ1-5; no definite D call. This receptor was taken from a man in his late teens or twenties who had mild COVID-19 (a few samples of this study predate the infection). Cell type and time point are not known. Sample: PBMCs or a T cell subset sorted from them (not recorded which). CDR3 nucleotide sequence: TGTGCAGTTGGGTTCGACTCGAGCAATCAGCCCCAGCATTTT. As protein: CAVGFDSSNQPQHF.